The text below deals with one T cell receptor beta chain. This record comes from a study of blood T cell repertoires in COVID-19. Study summary: Specimens from acute and convalescent COVID-19 originated in the United States, Italy and Spain. T cells, B-cell-depleted T cells, or PBMCs provided the cDNA or gDNA that served as material.

Germline CDR1 and CDR2: SGHRS and YFSETQ. J was trimmed by 8 bases and V by 4 bases; bases with no gene match: 5. The CDR3 runs to 13 residues. In the original analysis: Nucleated cell number was recorded as an estimate derived from reference gene primer amplification. Method: immunoSEQ multiplex PCR; TCRdb's copy keeps in-frame clones and lacks some. V and J calls and clone size follow that table, whereas D and trimming were derived from the DNA. The table includes 150,000 to 180,000 clones, about four fifths detected once. V usage is TRBV5-1 and J usage is TRBJ1-3; TRBD1 matches 8 bases. The sequencing sample was made of peripheral blood. This clonotype originated in a man between 60 and 75 years old with acute or convalescent COVID-19. The CDR3 spells CASSGTGGDTIYF. The CDR3 coding sequence is TGCGCCAGCAGCGGAACAGGGGGGGACACCATATATTTT. The full variable domain, with the rest looked up from reference TRBV5-1 and TRBJ1-3, is KAGVTQTPRYLIKTRGQQVTLSCSPISGHRSVSWYQQTPGQGLQFLFEYFSETQRNKGNFPGRFSGRQFSNSRSEMNVSTLELGDSALYLCASSGTGGDTIYFGEGSWLTVV.